The entry that follows covers one T cell receptor (beta chain) sequence. Its specificity is unknown. This specimen belongs to a study of beta chain features in type 1 diabetes. Whole-study findings and limits: TCRB CDR3 length was moderately but significantly reduced in all four CD4+ subsets of Type 1 diabetes patients.

Germline CDR1 and CDR2: SQVTM and ANQGSEA. CDR3 length: 14 residues. V lost 5 bases and J 7 bases, leaving 17 bases between the germline ends. The study reverse transcribed the entire isolated RNA, so it sequenced expressed TCRB transcripts. Using immunoSEQ multiplex PCR, the repertoire was profiled, and TCRdb retains in-frame clones only, with some absent. This repertoire shows about 640,000 clones, under 15% found once; its top ten account for more than 0.1%. Sequenced sample: naive CD4+ T cells from blood. V is TRBV29-1 and J is TRBJ1-4, with D possibly matching TRBD1 (6 bases). The origin of this receptor is a young man with type 1 diabetes. This chain's CDR3 is CSVFLTGVGEKLFF. As DNA, the CDR3 is TGCAGCGTTTTTCTGACAGGAGTGGGTGAAAAACTGTTTTTT.